The clone carrying this T cell receptor (beta chain) occurred a few times. The target antigen is unknown. CDR1 SGHNT and CDR2 YENEEA come from the germline V gene. J lost 6 bases, V lost 0 bases, and 8 bases had no gene match. CDR3 length equals 16 residues. TCRdb called the 5' RACE reads again in MiXCR, with one record for every CDR3 protein. The data show about 480,000 distinct CDR3 sequences, around 14% seen once. The data stem from a study of identical twins. Study-level findings and limits: Twin pairs had excess sharing that was weaker in beta out-of-frame sequences.

This sample was shared with a second study, whose subject was yellow fever vaccine responses in identical twins.

The sequence came from a woman aged 18-29 years in good health. Material for sequencing was CD4+ T cells sorted from blood. The chain couples TRBV11-3 to TRBJ2-1, with TRBD2 matching over 7 bases. The CDR3 protein is CASSLDVGGGPNEQFF. Here the CDR3 DNA reads TGTGCCAGCAGCTTAGATGTCGGGGGAGGGCCCAATGAGCAGTTCTTC.